Below are 18 T cell receptor beta chains sequenced from a single sample in a study of cytomegalovirus exposure and HLA in healthy donors. Researchers ran the PCR with 60 Vbeta and 13 Jbeta primers. Here immunoSEQ multiplex PCR was the method, and the copy in TCRdb shows in-frame clones only, minus some. The sample holds hundreds of thousands of clones, about 89% seen once. The sample taken for sequencing was PBMCs. The origin of the receptors is a woman aged 18-35 years in good health and CMV-seronegative.

This chain links TRBV7-9 with TRBJ2-5, with D maybe TRBD2 (5 bases). Trimming left V 3 bases short and J 9 bases short, with 17 bases between. This CDR3 is 14 amino acids long. The germline V gene has CDR1 SEHNR and CDR2 FQNEAQ (reference sequence). The DNA for the CDR3 is TGTGCCAGCAGCTTTGGCCTTGGCCTGGAGGCCCAGTACTTC. Its protein is CASSFGLGLEAQYF.

The chain couples TRBV9 to TRBJ1-2, with 8 nucleotides matching TRBD1. The CDR3 loop spans 15 amino acids. J gave up 8 bases and V 0 bases, and 9 bases lay outside the gene matches. The germline gives CDR1 SGDLS, CDR2 YYNGEE. CDR3 DNA sequence: TGTGCCAGCAGCGTAGTAGGACAGGGTAGGAACGGCTACACCTTC. Its protein is CASSVVGQGRNGYTF.

The V gene is TRBV5-6, the J gene TRBJ2-1, with 10 bases that match TRBD2. The V gene end was trimmed by 6 bases and the J gene end by 4 bases; junction bases not matched to a gene: 10. In germline, CDR1 is SGHDT, CDR2 YYEEEE. The CDR3 extends over 16 amino acids. As DNA, the CDR3 is TGTGCCAGCAATAATGTTAGGACTAGCGGATACAATGAGCAGTTCTTC. Translation: CASNNVRTSGYNEQFF.

This sequence joins TRBV7-2 and TRBJ1-3; D is uncertain. V shed 0 bases and J shed 3 bases, with 15 bases lying between them. In germline, CDR1 is SGHTA, CDR2 FQGNSA. The CDR3 has 17 residues. DNA of the CDR3: TGTGCCAGCAGCTTAGCTAGACCGGGCGAGGGTGGAAACACCATATATTTT. The encoded protein is CASSLARPGEGGNTIYF.

This chain links TRBV6-6 with TRBJ2-3; TRBD1 agrees at 8 bases. This CDR3 is 14 amino acids long. Germline loops: CDR1 MNHNY, CDR2 SVGAGI (reference sequence). Trimming took 6 bases from V and 3 from J; bases not matched to a gene: 5. This CDR3 reads CASRGTGQTDTQYF. In nucleotides, the CDR3 is TGTGCCAGCAGGGGGACAGGTCAGACAGATACGCAGTATTTT.

The gene calls are TRBV18 and TRBJ2-5; no clear D gene. Germline values: CDR1 KGHSH, CDR2 LQKENI. With 2 bases removed from V and 5 bases from J, the gap between germline ends came to 3 bases. The CDR3 length is 11 residues. The CDR3 region has the DNA TGTGCCAGCTCACCAGAGGAGACCCAGTACTTC. It encodes CASSPEETQYF.

The rearrangement links TRBV5-1 to TRBJ1-1, with 10 bases fitting TRBD1. The CDR3 sequence is 15 residues long. CDR1 and CDR2 (germline): SGHRS, YFSETQ. V lost 0 bases to trimming and J lost 5 bases; unmatched junction nucleotides: 4. CDR3 residues: CASSLGGQGRTEAFF. The DNA for the CDR3 is TGCGCCAGCAGCTTGGGGGGACAGGGGAGGACTGAAGCTTTCTTT. The whole variable domain, filled in from reference TRBV5-1 and TRBJ1-1, reads KAGVTQTPRYLIKTRGQQVTLSCSPISGHRSVSWYQQTPGQGLQFLFEYFSETQRNKGNFPGRFSGRQFSNSRSEMNVSTLELGDSALYLCASSLGGQGRTEAFFGQGTRLTVV.

V is TRBV5-4 and J is TRBJ2-1; 8 nucleotides line up with TRBD2. This CDR3 has 14 residues. CDR1 and CDR2 (germline): SGHNT, YYREEE (reference sequence). The V gene end was trimmed by 0 bases and the J gene end by 9 bases; junction bases not matched to a gene: 5. The CDR3 spells CASSLATSDSEQFF. CDR3 DNA: TGTGCCAGCAGCTTGGCGACTAGCGACTCTGAGCAGTTCTTC.

This chain uses TRBV18 with TRBJ1-6; D is undetermined. Trimming took 2 bases from V and 0 from J, leaving 17 bases between them. This CDR3 comprises 19 residues. Germline-derived CDR1 and CDR2 are KGHSH and LQKENI. The CDR3 reads CASSPIPSSFSSYNSPLHF. Here the CDR3 DNA reads TGTGCCAGCTCACCAATTCCGTCTTCCTTTAGCTCCTATAATTCACCCCTCCACTTT. Filled out from reference TRBV18 and TRBJ1-6, the complete variable domain reads NAGVMQNPRHLVRRRGQEARLRCSPMKGHSHVYWYRQLPEEGLKFMVYLQKENIIDESGMPKERFSAEFPKEGPSILRIQQVVRGDSAAYFCASSPIPSSFSSYNSPLHFGNGTRLTVT.

The CDR3 sequence: CATSRDGGNTIYF. DNA of the CDR3: TGTGCCACCAGCAGAGATGGCGGAAACACCATATATTTT. The genes are TRBV15 and TRBJ1-3; no definite D call. Trimming left V 0 bases short and J 4 bases short, with 4 bases between. The CDR3 is made up of 13 amino acids. The germline CDR1 and CDR2 sequences are LNHNV and YYDKDF (reference sequence).

The chain links TRBV2 to TRBJ2-1; 12 nucleotides line up with TRBD2. The ends lost 8 bases at V and 6 bases at J; junction bases unmatched: 14. The germline gives CDR1 SNHLY, CDR2 FYNNEI. The CDR3 length is 17 residues. The CDR3 is CASWSGGKTSGSNEQFF. CDR3 nucleotide sequence: TGTGCCAGCTGGTCCGGGGGGAAGACTAGCGGGAGCAATGAGCAGTTCTTC.

As concerns this clone: The junction departs from germline at one end; a sequencing error may be responsible. The CDR3 bases are TGTGCCAGCAGCTTAGAAGGTTTTGGGGCCAACATCCTGACTTTC. It translates to CASSLEGFGANILTF. The V gene is TRBV11-2, the J gene TRBJ2-6, with a weak D call TRBD1 (5 bases). The germline V gene has CDR1 SGHAT and CDR2 FQNNGV. This CDR3 has 15 residues.

The chain has TRBV2 and TRBJ1-5; a weak D match, TRBD1 (5 bases). The germline V and J ends were trimmed by 3 bases and 7 bases, with 10 bases remaining between them. Germline loops: CDR1 SNHLY, CDR2 FYNNEI. The CDR3 contains 13 residues. The CDR3 region has the DNA TGTGCCAGCAGTGAGGGGGGTGGACAGCCCCAGCATTTT. Protein product: CASSEGGGQPQHF.

V usage is TRBV9 and J usage is TRBJ2-3, with D maybe TRBD2 (5 bases). V was pared by 0 bases and J by 2 bases, with 7 bases between. The CDR3 totals 14 residues. Germline loops: CDR1 SGDLS, CDR2 YYNGEE. CDR3 in amino acids: CASSVARVTDTQYF. CDR3 sequence (DNA): TGTGCCAGCAGCGTAGCGCGGGTCACAGATACGCAGTATTTT.

The CDR3 DNA is TGTGCCAGCAGTGAATTGACTAGCGGGAGCAATGAGCAGTTCTTC. It yields the protein CASSELTSGSNEQFF. The rearrangement uses TRBV6-1 and TRBJ2-1; 12 bases fit TRBD2. Germline trimming cut 2 bases from V and 6 bases from J; bases unmatched to any gene: 2. The V gene's germline CDR1 is MNHNS and CDR2 SASEGT. This CDR3 region has 15 residues.

The CDR3 region has the DNA TGTGCCAGCAGCGCCCAGGGCTTCGGCACTGAAGCTTTCTTT. Protein sequence: CASSAQGFGTEAFF. The rearrangement links TRBV9 to TRBJ1-1, with TRBD1 as a possible D gene (5 bases). The CDR3 sequence is 14 residues long. Germline loops: CDR1 SGDLS, CDR2 YYNGEE. The V and J ends lost 3 bases and 4 bases respectively, with 13 bases between them.

As regards this clone: The junction does not match germline at one end; this may be a read error. This chain uses TRBV2 with TRBJ2-3; 10 bases are shared with TRBD2. Germline V lookup: CDR1 SNHLY, CDR2 FYNNEI. CDR3 length: 18 amino acids. The CDR3 here is CASSTKREGTKTTGTQYF. The CDR3 coding sequence is TGTGCCAGCAGTACAAAGCGGGAGGGGACTAAGACGACAGGTACGCAGTATTTT.

The chain combines TRBV29-1 with TRBJ1-1, with a possible D match to TRBD1 (5 bases). CDR1 is SQVTM, CDR2 ANQGSEA, per germline. The CDR3 has 14 residues. V was pared by 0 bases and J by 3 bases, with 11 bases between. CDR3 bases: TGCAGCGTTGAAGATCGGGGGGTGGACACTGAAGCTTTCTTT. Protein: CSVEDRGVDTEAFF. Full variable domain (remainder filled in from reference TRBV29-1 and TRBJ1-1): SAVISQKPSRDICQRGTSLTIQCQVDSQVTMMFWYRQQPGQSLTLIATANQGSEATYESGFVIDKFPISRPNLTFSTLTVSNMSPEDSSIYLCSVEDRGVDTEAFFGQGTRLTVV.